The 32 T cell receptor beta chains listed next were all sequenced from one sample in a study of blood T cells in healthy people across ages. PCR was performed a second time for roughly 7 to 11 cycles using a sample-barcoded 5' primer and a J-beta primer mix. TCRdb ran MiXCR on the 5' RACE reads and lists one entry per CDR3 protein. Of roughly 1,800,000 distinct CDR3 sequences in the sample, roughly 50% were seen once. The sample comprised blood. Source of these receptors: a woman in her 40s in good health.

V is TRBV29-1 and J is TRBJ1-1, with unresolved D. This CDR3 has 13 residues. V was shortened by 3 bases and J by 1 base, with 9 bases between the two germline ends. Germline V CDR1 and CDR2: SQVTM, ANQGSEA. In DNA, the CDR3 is TGCAGCGTTGATCGCGCGGCGAACACTGAAGCTTTCTTT. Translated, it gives CSVDRAANTEAFF.

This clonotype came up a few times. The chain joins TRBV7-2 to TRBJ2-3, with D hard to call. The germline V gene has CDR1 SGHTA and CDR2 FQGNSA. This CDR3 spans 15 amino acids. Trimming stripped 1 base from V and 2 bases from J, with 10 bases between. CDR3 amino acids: CASSLVSQFTDTQYF. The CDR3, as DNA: TGTGCCAGCAGCTTAGTCTCACAGTTCACAGATACGCAGTATTTT.

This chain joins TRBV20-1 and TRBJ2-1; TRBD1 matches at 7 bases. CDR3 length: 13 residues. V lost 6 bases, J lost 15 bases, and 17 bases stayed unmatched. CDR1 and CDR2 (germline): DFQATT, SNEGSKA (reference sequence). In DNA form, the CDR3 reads TGCAGTGCCGAACACGGGACAGCGAAACCCGGGTTCTTC. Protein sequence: CSAEHGTAKPGFF.

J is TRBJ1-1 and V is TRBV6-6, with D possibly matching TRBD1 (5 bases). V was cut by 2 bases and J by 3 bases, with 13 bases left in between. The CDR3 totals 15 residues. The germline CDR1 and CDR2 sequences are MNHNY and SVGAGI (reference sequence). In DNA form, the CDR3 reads TGTGCCAGCAGTTACGGCCCCAACAGGTACACTGAAGCTTTCTTT. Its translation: CASSYGPNRYTEAFF.

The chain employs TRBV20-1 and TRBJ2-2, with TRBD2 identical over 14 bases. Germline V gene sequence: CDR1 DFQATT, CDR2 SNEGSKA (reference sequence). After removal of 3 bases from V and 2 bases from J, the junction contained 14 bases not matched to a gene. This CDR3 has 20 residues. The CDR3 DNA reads TGCAGTGCTAGCGTCGAGTCCGGGACTAGCGGGGGAGATAACACCGGGGAGCTGTTTTTT. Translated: CSASVESGTSGGDNTGELFF.

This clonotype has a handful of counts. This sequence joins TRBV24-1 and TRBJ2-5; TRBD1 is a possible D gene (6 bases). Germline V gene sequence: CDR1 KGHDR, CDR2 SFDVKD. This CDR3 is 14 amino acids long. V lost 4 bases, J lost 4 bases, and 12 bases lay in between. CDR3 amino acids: CATSDPGQRETQYF. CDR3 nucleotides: TGTGCCACCAGTGACCCGGGACAAAGAGAGACCCAGTACTTC.

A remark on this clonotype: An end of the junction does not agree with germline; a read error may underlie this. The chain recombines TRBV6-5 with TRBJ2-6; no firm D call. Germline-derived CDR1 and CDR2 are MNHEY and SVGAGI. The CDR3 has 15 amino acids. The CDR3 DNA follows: TGTGCCGGCAGTCCCGACCGCTCTGGGGCCAACGTCCTGACTTTC. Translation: CAGSPDRSGANVLTF.

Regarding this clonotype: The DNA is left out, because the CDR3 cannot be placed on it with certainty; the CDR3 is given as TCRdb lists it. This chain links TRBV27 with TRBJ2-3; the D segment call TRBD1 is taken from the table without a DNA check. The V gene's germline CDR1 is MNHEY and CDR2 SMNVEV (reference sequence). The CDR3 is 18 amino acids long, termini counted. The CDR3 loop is CASSLFSIRARGADTQYF.

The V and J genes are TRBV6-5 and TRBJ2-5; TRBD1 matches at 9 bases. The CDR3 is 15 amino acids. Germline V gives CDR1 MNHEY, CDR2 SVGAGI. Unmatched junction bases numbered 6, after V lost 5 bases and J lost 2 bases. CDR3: CASSPGTGIQETQYF. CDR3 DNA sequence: TGTGCCAGCAGTCCCGGGACAGGGATTCAAGAGACCCAGTACTTC.

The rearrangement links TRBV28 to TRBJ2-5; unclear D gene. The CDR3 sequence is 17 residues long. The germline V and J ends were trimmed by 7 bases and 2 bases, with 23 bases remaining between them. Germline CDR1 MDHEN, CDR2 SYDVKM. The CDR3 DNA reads TGTGCCAGCACTCCCCCCGTCGGGCAGATTTCACAAGAGACCCAGTACTTC. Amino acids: CASTPPVGQISQETQYF.

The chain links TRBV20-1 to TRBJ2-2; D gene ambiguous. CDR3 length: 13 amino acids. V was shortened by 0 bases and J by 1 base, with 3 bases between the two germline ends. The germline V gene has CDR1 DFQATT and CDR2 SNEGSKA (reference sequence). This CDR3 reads CSARDKNTGELFF. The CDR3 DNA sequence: TGCAGTGCTAGAGATAAGAACACCGGGGAGCTGTTTTTT.

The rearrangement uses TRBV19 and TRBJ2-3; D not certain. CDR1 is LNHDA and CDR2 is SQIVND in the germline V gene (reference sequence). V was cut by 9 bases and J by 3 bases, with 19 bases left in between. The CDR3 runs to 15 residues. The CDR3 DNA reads TGTGCCAGCGCCTCGGTCTCAGCCCAGACAGATACGCAGTATTTT. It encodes CASASVSAQTDTQYF.

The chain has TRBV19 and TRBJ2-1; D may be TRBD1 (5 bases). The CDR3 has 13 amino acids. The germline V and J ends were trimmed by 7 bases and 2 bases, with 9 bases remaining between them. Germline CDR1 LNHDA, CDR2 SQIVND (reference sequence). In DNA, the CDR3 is TGTGCCAGTAAACCGGACACCTACAATGAGCAGTTCTTC. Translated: CASKPDTYNEQFF.

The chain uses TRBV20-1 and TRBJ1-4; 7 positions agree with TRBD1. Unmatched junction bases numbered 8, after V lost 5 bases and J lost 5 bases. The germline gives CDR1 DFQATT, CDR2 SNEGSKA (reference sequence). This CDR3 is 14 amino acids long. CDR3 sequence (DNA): TGCAGTGCTGAAGGGACAGACAGGAATGAAAAACTGTTTTTT. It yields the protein CSAEGTDRNEKLFF.

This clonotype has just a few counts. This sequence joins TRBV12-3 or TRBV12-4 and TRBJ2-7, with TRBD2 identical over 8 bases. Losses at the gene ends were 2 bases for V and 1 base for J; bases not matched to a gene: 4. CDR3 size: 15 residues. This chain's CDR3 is CASSLSASGSYEQYF. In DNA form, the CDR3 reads TGTGCCAGCAGTTTATCCGCTAGCGGGTCCTACGAGCAGTACTTC.

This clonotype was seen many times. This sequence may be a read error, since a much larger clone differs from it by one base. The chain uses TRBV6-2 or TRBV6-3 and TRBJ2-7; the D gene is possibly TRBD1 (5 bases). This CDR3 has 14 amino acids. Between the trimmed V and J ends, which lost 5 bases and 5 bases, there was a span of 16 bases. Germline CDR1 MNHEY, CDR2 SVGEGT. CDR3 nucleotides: TGTGCCAGCAGTGACCCAGGGAAGGTAAACGAGCAGTACTTC. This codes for CASSDPGKVNEQYF.

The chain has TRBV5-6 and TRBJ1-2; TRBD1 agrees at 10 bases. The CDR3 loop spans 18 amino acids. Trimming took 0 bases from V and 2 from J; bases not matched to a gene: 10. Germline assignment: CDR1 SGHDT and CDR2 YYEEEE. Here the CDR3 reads CASSLVLWTGGSNYGYTF. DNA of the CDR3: TGTGCCAGCAGCTTGGTTTTGTGGACAGGGGGTTCCAACTATGGCTACACCTTC.

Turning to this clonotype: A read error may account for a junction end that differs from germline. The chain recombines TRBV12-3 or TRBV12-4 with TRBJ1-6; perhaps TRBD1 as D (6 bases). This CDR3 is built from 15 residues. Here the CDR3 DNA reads TGTGCTAGCAGTTTCCGAGGGGGGCTAAATTCACCCCTCCACTTT. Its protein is CASSFRGGLNSPLHF.

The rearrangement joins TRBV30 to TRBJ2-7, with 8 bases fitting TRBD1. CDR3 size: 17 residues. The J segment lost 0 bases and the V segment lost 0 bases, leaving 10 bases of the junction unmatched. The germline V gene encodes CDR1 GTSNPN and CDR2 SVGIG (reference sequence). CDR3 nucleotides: TGTGCCTGGAGTGTATGGAAGGACAGGGCCACCTCCTACGAGCAGTACTTC. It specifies CAWSVWKDRATSYEQYF.

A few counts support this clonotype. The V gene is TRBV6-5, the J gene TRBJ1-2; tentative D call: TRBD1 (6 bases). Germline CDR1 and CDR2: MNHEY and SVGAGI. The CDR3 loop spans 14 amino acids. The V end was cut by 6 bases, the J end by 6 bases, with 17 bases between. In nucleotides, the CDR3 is TGTGCCAGCAGAACCCCGACAGGCTCCGATGGCTACACCTTC. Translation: CASRTPTGSDGYTF.

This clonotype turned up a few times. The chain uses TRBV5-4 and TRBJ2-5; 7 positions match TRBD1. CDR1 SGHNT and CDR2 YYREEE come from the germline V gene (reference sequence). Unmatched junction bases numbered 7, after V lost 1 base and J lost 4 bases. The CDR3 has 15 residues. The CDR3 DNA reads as TGTGCCAGCAGCTTGTACAGGGGAAGGCGAGAGACCCAGTACTTC. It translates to CASSLYRGRRETQYF.

The CDR3, as DNA: TGTGCCAGCAGGGCTCCCGGGACTAGCGGGGGGCCCCAAGAGACCCAGTACTTC. This translates into CASRAPGTSGGPQETQYF. The chain employs TRBV9 and TRBJ2-5, with 15 bases identical to TRBD2. The germline gives CDR1 SGDLS, CDR2 YYNGEE. The length of the CDR3 is 18 residues. With V trimmed by 5 bases and J by 1 base, 9 bases remained unmatched.

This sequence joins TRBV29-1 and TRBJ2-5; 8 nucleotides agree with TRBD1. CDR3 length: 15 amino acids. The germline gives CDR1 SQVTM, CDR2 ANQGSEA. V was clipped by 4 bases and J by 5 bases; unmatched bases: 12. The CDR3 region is CSVAVVQGAEETQYF. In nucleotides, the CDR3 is TGCAGCGTTGCCGTTGTCCAGGGGGCGGAGGAGACCCAGTACTTC.

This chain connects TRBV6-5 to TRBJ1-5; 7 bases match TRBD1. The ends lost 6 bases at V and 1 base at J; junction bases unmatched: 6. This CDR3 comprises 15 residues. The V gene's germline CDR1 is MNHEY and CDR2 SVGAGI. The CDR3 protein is CASRRQGLSNQPQHF. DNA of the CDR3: TGTGCCAGCAGAAGACAGGGCCTAAGCAATCAGCCCCAGCATTTT.

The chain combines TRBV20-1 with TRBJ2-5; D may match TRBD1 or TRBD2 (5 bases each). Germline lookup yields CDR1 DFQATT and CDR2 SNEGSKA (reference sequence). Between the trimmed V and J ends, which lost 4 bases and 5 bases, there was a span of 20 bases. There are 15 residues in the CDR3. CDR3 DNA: TGCAGTGCTAAGGGGAGCCTTACCATCATGGAGACCCAGTACTTC. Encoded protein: CSAKGSLTIMETQYF.

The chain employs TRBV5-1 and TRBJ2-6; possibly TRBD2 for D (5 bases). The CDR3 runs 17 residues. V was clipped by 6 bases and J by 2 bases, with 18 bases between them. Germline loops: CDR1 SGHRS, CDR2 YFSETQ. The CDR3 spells CASNPGLLLAGANVLTF. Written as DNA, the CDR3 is TGCGCCAGCAACCCCGGACTGTTACTGGCTGGGGCCAACGTCCTGACTTTC.

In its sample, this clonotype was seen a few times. As DNA, the CDR3 is TGTGCCAGCAGTTACGGAGTAGCTCAAGAGACCCAGTACTTC. Translating it yields CASSYGVAQETQYF. The V call is TRBV6-2 or TRBV6-3, the J call TRBJ2-5, with D uncertain. CDR3 length: 14 amino acids. The germline V gene encodes CDR1 MNHEY and CDR2 SVGEGT. V gave up 2 bases and J gave up 2 bases, with 9 bases separating them.

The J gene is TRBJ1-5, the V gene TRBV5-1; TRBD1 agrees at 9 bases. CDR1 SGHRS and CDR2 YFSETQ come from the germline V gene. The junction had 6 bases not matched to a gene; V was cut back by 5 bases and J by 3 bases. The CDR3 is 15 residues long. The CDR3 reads CASSPGQGDNQPQHF. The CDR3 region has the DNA TGCGCCAGCAGTCCGGGACAGGGAGACAATCAGCCCCAGCATTTT.

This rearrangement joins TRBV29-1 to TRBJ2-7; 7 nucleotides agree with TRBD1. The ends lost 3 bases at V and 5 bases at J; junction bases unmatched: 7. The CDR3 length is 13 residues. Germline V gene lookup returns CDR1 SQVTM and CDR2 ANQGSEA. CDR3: CSVDSRDSNEQYF. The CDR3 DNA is TGCAGCGTTGACTCCAGGGACAGCAACGAGCAGTACTTC.

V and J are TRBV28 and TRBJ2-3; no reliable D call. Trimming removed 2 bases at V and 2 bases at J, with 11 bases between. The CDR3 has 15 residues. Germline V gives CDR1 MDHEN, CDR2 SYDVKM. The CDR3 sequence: CASSLAGSFTDTQYF. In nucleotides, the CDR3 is TGTGCCAGCAGTTTAGCTGGGTCCTTCACAGATACGCAGTATTTT. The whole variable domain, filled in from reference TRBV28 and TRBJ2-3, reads DVKVTQSSRYLVKRTGEKVFLECVQDMDHENMFWYRQDPGLGLRLIYFSYDVKMKEKGDIPEGYSVSREKKERFSLILESASTNQTSMYLCASSLAGSFTDTQYFGPGTRLTVL.

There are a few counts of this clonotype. Here the CDR3 reads CSAKPMFMGGSTYEQYF. Here the CDR3 DNA reads TGCAGTGCTAAGCCCATGTTTATGGGGGGTTCTACCTACGAGCAGTACTTC. This chain connects TRBV20-1 to TRBJ2-7; D perhaps matches TRBD2 (6 bases). This CDR3 is built from 17 residues. Germline V gives CDR1 DFQATT, CDR2 SNEGSKA (reference sequence). V dropped 4 bases and J dropped 2 bases, with 24 bases sitting between them.

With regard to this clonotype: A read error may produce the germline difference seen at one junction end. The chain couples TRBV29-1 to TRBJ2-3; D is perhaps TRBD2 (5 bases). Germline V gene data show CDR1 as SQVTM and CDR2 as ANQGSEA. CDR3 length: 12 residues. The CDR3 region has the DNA TGCAGCGTTGAAGGACGGGGTGATATGCAGTATTTT. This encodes CSVEGRGDMQYF.